The T cell receptor (beta chain) described here comes from a study of CD8 T cells in Susac syndrome. The overall study: Patients with Susac syndrome were therapy-naive, taking corticosteroids, with some also receiving intravenous immunoglobulin, or taking intravenous immunoglobulin alone at the time their blood was drawn.

This clonotype was observed a single time. The authors reverse transcribed about 0.5 to 1 ug RNA with random hexamers. Via MiXCR, TCRdb re-called the immunoSEQ multiplex PCR reads, giving one row per CDR3 protein. Found here are approximately 180,000 distinct CDR3 sequences, roughly 90% of them singletons; the top ten hold about 0.1%. Sequencing of TCR beta was performed on blood CD8+ and CD4+ T cells. This CDR3 is built from 16 residues. The germline gives CDR1 MNHEY, CDR2 SVGEGT. Germline trimming cut 6 bases from V and 5 bases from J; bases unmatched to any gene: 11. This TCR was recovered from a human donor with Susac syndrome. The rearrangement uses TRBV6-2 or TRBV6-3 and TRBJ2-2, with 8 bases aligning to TRBD1. The sequenced material came from CD4+ T cells from PBMCs. CDR3 bases: TGTGCCAGCAGACCCGAAGGACAGGGCAGTACCGGGGAGCTGTTTTTT. Protein product: CASRPEGQGSTGELFF.